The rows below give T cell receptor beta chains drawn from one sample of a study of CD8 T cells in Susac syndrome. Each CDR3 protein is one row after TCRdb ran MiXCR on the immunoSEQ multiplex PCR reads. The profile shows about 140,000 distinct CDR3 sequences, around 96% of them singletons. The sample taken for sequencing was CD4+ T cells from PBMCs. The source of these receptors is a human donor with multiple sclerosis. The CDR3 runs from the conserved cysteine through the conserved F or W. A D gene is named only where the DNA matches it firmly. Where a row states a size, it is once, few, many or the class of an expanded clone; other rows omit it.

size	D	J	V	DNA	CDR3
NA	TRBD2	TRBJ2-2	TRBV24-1	TGTGCCACCAGTGACCAGGGACTAGGGGGGAACACCGGGGAGCTGTTTTTT	CATSDQGLGGNTGELFF
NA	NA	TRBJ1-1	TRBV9	TGTGCCAGCAGCGTAGACCTTGGGGAGGGAGTGCGCACTGAAGCTTTCTTT	CASSVDLGEGVRTEAFF
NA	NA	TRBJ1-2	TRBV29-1	TGCAGCGTTGGAACTAACTATGGCTACACCTTC	CSVGTNYGYTF
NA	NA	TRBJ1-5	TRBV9	TGTGCCAGCAGCGTAGATGTGGGGGCAAGTCAGCCCCAGCATTTT	CASSVDVGASQPQHF
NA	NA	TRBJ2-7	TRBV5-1	TGCGCCAGCAGCTTGGAAGCCGGATCCTACGAGCAGTACTTC	CASSLEAGSYEQYF
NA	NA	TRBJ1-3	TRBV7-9	TGTGCCAGCAGCCCCGGGGCGACCGCTGGAAACACCATATATTTT	CASSPGATAGNTIYF
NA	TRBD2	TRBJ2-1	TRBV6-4	TGTGCCAGCAGTCCCGGACTAGCGGGGATGCCGAACAATGAGCAGTTCTTC	CASSPGLAGMPNNEQFF
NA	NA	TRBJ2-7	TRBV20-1	TGCAGTGCTATACAGGGAGGATATACCGAGCAGTACTTC	CSAIQGGYTEQYF
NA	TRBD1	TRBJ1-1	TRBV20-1	TGCAGTGCTGCCAGGGGGACTGAAGCTTTCTTT	CSAARGTEAFF
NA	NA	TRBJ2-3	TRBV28	TGTGCCAGCAGTTTAGGTGGTCTAATAGGCGATACGCAGTATTTT	CASSLGGLIGDTQYF
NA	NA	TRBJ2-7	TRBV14	TGTGCCAGCAGCCCCGGGGGGCTCGACGAGCAGTACTTC	CASSPGGLDEQYF
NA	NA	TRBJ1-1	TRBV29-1	TGCAGCAGCTCTAACAGGAACACTGAAGCTTTCTTT	CSSSNRNTEAFF
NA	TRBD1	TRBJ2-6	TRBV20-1	TGCAGTGCTAGAGATCCGAGTGGACAGGGGGTCCTCTCTGGGGCCAACGTCCTGACTTTC	CSARDPSGQGVLSGANVLTF
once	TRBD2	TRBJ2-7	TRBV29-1	TGCAGCGTCGGGAGGGGGGCCTACGAGCAGTACTTC	CSVGRGAYEQYF
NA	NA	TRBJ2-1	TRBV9	TGTGCCAGCAGCGTAGAGCCTTCGCGGGATAGCTCCTACAATGAGCAGTTCTTC	CASSVEPSRDSSYNEQFF
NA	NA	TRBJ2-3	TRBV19	TGTGCCAGTAGTATTTTTGGAGATACGCAGTATTTT	CASSIFGDTQYF
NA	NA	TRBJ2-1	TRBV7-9	TGTGCCAGCAGCTTACCACCCGCGCAGGGCCCCAAACTCAATGAGCAGTTCTTC	CASSLPPAQGPKLNEQFF
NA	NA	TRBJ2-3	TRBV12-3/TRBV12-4	TGTGCCAGCAGTTCGGCAACTAGCAGCGGCACAGATACGCAGTATTTT	CASSSATSSGTDTQYF
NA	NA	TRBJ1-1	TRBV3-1	TGTGCCAGCAGCCGGGGAGATTCTGAAGCTTTCTTT	CASSRGDSEAFF
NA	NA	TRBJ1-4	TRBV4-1	TGCGCCAGCAGCCAAGAGGACGAGGGGATGGATGAAAAACTGTTTTTT	CASSQEDEGMDEKLFF
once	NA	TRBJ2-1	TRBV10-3	TGTGCCATCAGCTCGAGCGGTACCTACAATGAGCAGTTCTTC	CAISSSGTYNEQFF
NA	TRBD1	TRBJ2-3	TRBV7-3	TGTGCCAGCAGCTTGGGTCCCACAGGGGGCCGGGATACGCAGTATTTT	CASSLGPTGGRDTQYF
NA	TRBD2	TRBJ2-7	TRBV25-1	TGTGCCAGCAGTGACCCTGGGGGGGGTGGCTACGAGCAGTACTTC	CASSDPGGGGYEQYF
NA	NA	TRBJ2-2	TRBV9	TGTGCCAGCAGCGTAGGAGGGGCCGATCGCACCGGGGAGCTGTTTTTT	CASSVGGADRTGELFF
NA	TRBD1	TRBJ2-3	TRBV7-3	TGTGCCAGCAGCCCGGGACAGGGTGGCACAGATACGCAGTATTTT	CASSPGQGGTDTQYF
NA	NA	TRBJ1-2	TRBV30	TGTGCCTGGAGTGTTCGTGAACACAGGGAAGGCTTTGGCTACACCTTC	CAWSVREHREGFGYTF
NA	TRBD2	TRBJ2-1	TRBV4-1	TGCGCCAGCAGCCATCCGGGACTAGCGGGGAACAATGAGCAGTTCTTC	CASSHPGLAGNNEQFF
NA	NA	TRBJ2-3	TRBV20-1	TGCAGTAAGGAGACTAGCACAGATACGCAGTATTTT	CSKETSTDTQYF
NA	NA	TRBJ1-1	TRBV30	TGTGCCTGGAGTGTTTTCGTCCTGAACACTGAAGCTTTCTTT	CAWSVFVLNTEAFF
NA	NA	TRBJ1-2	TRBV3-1	TGTGCCAGTAGGGCCGCTGGTGGCTACACCTTC	CASRAAGGYTF
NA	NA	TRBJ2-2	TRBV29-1	TGCAGCGTTGAATCAAGGGGGGCTAGCGGGGAGCTGTTTTTT	CSVESRGASGELFF
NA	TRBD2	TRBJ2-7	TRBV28	TGTGCCAGCAGTTTGCCCAGGACTAGCGGGAGCGAGCAGTACTTC	CASSLPRTSGSEQYF
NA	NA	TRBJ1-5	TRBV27	TGTGCCAGCAGTTTCCCCAGGGGCCACGATCAGCCCCAGCATTTT	CASSFPRGHDQPQHF
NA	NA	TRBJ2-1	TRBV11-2	TGTGCCAGCAGCTTAGACCAGATTGGTGAGCAGTTCTTC	CASSLDQIGEQFF
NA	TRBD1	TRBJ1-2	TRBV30	TGTGCCTGGAGTGGACAGGGACCTGGCTACACCTTC	CAWSGQGPGYTF
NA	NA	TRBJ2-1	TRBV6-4	TGTGCCAGCAGGATGAGCGGACTCGGCTCCTACAATGAGCAGTTCTTC	CASRMSGLGSYNEQFF